This TCR beta chain appears in the sequencing data of a study of cytomegalovirus exposure and HLA in healthy donors. Study results and caveats: As a later analysis revealed, most CMV-associated TCR beta chains appeared HLA-restricted. Several top significant clusters appeared, in a later analysis, to be linked to common viral pathogens.

A note on this clone: Its cognate antigen is unknown.

The CDR3 contains 15 residues. The V gene's germline CDR1 is KGHSH and CDR2 LQKENI. V dropped 3 bases and J dropped 4 bases, with 16 bases sitting between them. The PCR was carried out with 60 Vbeta primers and 13 Jbeta primers. The table came from immunoSEQ multiplex PCR; TCRdb's copy has only in-frame clones and leaves some out. Seen here are over 110,000 clones, roughly 74% observed once, and the top ten hold around 6.6%. The receptor was derived from a woman in her thirties or forties in good health and CMV-seropositive. The J gene is TRBJ2-7, the V gene TRBV18, with D perhaps TRBD2 (7 bases). The sequencing sample was made of PBMCs. CDR3 sequence (DNA): TGTGCCAGCTCACCTGGGGGGGCTAGCGGTTACGAGCAGTACTTC. Its protein is CASSPGGASGYEQYF.